The subject of this entry is one TCR beta chain. Antigen: not known. CDR1 and CDR2 from the germline V gene are LNHDA and SQIVND (reference sequence). The CDR3 totals 15 residues. V lost 4 bases and J 2 bases, leaving 12 bases between the germline ends. This entry is derived from a study of cytotoxic CD8 clonotypes in ibrutinib-treated CLL. Study context: Once patients had received a median 12 months of treatment, range 6 to 36, response samples were obtained. On average, each sample had about 250,000 productive templates and approximately 85,000 productive rearrangements.

Study-wide results and limits: Clonality correlated strongly with circulating CD8+ T cells and exceeded age-matched healthy donors at baseline.

With sequencing, the targeted depth ranged from 1 in 200,000 to 1 in 1 million T cells. Sequencing used immunoSEQ multiplex PCR; TCRdb keeps in-frame clones, though not all of them. The sample has hundreds of thousands of clones, 70% seen once. The specimen comprised PBMCs, sampled after 24 months of ibrutinib treatment. The sequence was obtained from a human donor with chronic lymphocytic leukemia. The rearrangement links TRBV19 to TRBJ1-5, with D perhaps matching TRBD1 (5 bases). The CDR3, as DNA: TGTGCCAGTAGTAGGGGGGAAATAGGCAATCAGCCCCAGCATTTT. Amino acid sequence: CASSRGEIGNQPQHF.